This T cell receptor (beta chain) was sequenced in a study of T cells in Graves' hyperthyroidism and ophthalmopathy. This clonotype was seen more than once but under ten times. TCR beta CDR3 regions were amplified from RNA transcripts. First-round RT-PCR with HTBI primers amplified the TCR CDR3 region. TCRdb analysed the multiplex PCR reads with MiXCR anew, one entry per CDR3 protein. Found here are over 400,000 distinct CDR3 sequences, about 15% of them singletons; the top ten hold about 13%. This CDR3 region has 15 residues. Germline CDR1 is GTSNPN and CDR2 is SVGIG (reference sequence). V lost 2 bases and J 0 bases, leaving 10 bases between the germline ends.

The sample comprised blood. This TCR derives from a man aged 18 to 29 with Graves' ophthalmopathy. The J gene is TRBJ2-2, the V gene TRBV30; weak D call: TRBD2 (5 bases). The CDR3 loop reads CAWSSRVTNTGELFF. In DNA form, the CDR3 reads TGTGCCTGGAGTTCGAGGGTCACGAACACCGGGGAGCTGTTTTTT.